This T cell receptor (beta chain) stems from a study of blood T cell repertoires in COVID-19 (dated by TCRdb to 2019 to 2021). The study in broad terms: The collaborator samples originated in the United States, Italy and Spain and spanned the acute and convalescent phases of COVID-19. Deeply sampled blood TCRbeta repertoires from subjects exposed to, actively infected with, or recovered from COVID-19 were included in the dataset. Where available, HLA class I and class II types were obtained from metadata supplied by the sample provider rather than from assay-based typing. The samples were drawn from the first 160 participants of the ongoing ImmuneRACE study and from about 1,200 subjects provided by 6 global collaborators. The sample metadata nearly always contained a de-identified subject ID, COVID-19 status, age in years and sex. The prospective study material was composed of cDNA or gDNA derived from T cells, B-cell-depleted T cells, or PBMCs. The repertoires were released in a freely available public database meant as a resource for research on the immune response to SARS-CoV-2. Broad study findings and their caveats: The amount of clinical and demographic metadata varied by source and participant and was provided uncurated.

TCRbeta CDR3 regions were amplified from genomic DNA by means of the immunoSEQ Assay, a bias-controlled multiplex PCR. For the original study's pipeline: Nucleated cell counts per sample were estimated from amplification of reference gene primers within the assay. Sequence reads were collapsed and filtered to measure the absolute abundance of every unique TCRbeta CDR3 rearrangement. For each sample, productive Simpson clonality was calculated as the square root of Simpson's diversity index across productive rearrangements. TCRdb retrieved this table from immuneACCESS and kept in-frame rearrangements only. Not all clones are present; in checked studies, unresolved V genes account for under half, and no reason is known for the remainder. The D gene and trimming were derived from the DNA, and the V and J assignments and clone size from that table. This sample gives about 270,000 clones in total; around 87% of them show up just once. Less than 2.5% of the sample comes from the top ten.

This clone was observed once. Its target antigen remains unknown. Per-base quality was not reported, and no clone a single base away is much larger than it. Participants in the prospective study were aged roughly 18 to 100 years, lived in some 24 United States geographic areas, and enrolled through a virtual design. Cohort assignment in the prospective study relied on participant-reported clinical history from a screening survey and a study questionnaire. ImmuneRACE Cohort 3 recovered participants were defined by two consecutive negative NP/OP PCR tests, healthcare professional clearance, or symptom resolution. Each participant in the prospective study had whole blood, serum and a nasopharyngeal or oropharyngeal swab collected by mobile phlebotomists. Participants in the prospective study had the option to provide additional blood draws and questionnaires over an approximately 2-month period. Before DNA extraction, prospective study blood samples were shipped either frozen or at room temperature.

The germline ends are 10 bases apart after V is trimmed by 0 bases and J by 3 bases. The germline V gene encodes CDR1 SEHNR and CDR2 FQNEAQ (reference sequence). From its cysteine to its phenylalanine, the CDR3 spans 15 amino acids. This entry keeps only the CDR3 DNA: 45 bases, framed from base 1. The chain couples TRBV7-9 to TRBJ2-3; the best D guess is TRBD2, with 6 bases matching. The sequence was obtained from a young woman who had recovered from COVID-19. Material for sequencing was PBMCs or T cells enriched from blood (not recorded which). The CDR3 reads as follows: CASSLAPAGTDTQYF. The DNA sequence is TGTGCCAGCAGCTTAGCGCCGGCGGGGACAGATACGCAGTATTTT.